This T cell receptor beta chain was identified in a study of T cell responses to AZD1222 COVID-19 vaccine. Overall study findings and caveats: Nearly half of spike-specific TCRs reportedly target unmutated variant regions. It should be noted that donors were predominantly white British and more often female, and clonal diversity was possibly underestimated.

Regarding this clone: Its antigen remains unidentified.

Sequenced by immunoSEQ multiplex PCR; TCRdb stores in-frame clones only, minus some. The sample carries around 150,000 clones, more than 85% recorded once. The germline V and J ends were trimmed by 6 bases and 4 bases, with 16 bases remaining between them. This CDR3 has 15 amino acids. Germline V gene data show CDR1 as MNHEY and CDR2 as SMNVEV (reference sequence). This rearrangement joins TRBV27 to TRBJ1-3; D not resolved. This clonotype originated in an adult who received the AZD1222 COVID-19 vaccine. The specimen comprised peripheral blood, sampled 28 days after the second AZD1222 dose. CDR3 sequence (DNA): TGTGCCAGCAGCCCCTCCCCGGATGGCGGAAACACCATATATTTT. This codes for CASSPSPDGGNTIYF.